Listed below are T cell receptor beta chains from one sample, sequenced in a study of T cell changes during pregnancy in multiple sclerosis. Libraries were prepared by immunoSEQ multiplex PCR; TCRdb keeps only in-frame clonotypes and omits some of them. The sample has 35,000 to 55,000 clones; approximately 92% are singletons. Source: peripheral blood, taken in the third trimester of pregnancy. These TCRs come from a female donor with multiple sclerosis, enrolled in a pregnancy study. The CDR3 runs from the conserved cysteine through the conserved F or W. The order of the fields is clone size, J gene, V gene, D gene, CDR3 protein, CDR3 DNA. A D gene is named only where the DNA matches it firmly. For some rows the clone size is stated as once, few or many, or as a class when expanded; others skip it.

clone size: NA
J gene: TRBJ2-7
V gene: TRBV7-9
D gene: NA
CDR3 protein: CASSRAYEQYF
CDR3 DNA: TGTGCCAGCAGCCGTGCCTACGAGCAGTACTTC

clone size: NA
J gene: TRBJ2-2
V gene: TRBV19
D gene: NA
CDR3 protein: CATLPPGRGNTGELFF
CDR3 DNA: TGTGCCACACTCCCCCCGGGCAGGGGTAACACCGGGGAGCTGTTTTTT

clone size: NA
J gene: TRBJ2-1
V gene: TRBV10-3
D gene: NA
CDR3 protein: CAISEKDKNEQFF
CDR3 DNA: TGTGCCATCAGTGAAAAGGACAAAAATGAGCAGTTCTTC

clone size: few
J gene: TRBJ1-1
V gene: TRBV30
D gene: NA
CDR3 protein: CAWSVGGDTEAFF
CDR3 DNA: TGTGCCTGGAGTGTAGGGGGGGACACTGAAGCTTTCTTT

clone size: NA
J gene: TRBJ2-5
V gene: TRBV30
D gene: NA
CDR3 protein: CAWSLTGEWETQYF
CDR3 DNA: TGTGCCTGGAGTCTTACGGGGGAATGGGAGACCCAGTACTTC

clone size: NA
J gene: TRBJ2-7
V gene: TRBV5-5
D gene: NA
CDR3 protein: CASSSRDWEQYF
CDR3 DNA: TGTGCCAGCAGCTCGCGGGACTGGGAGCAGTACTTC

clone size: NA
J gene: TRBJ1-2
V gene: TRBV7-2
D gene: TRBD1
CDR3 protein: CASSPGTGPGYTF
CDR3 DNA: TGTGCCAGCAGCCCTGGGACAGGGCCTGGCTACACCTTC

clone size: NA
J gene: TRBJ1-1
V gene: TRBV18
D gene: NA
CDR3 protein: CASSPPKGDHTEAFF
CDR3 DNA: TGTGCCAGCTCACCACCCAAAGGGGATCATACTGAAGCTTTCTTT

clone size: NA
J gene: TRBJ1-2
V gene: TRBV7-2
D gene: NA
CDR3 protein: CASMVLGGYTF
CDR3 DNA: TGTGCCAGCATGGTCCTCGGTGGCTACACCTTC

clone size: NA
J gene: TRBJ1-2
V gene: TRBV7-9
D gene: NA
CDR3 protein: CASSLDAGNYGYTF
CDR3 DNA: TGTGCCAGCAGTCTGGACGCGGGTAACTATGGCTACACCTTC

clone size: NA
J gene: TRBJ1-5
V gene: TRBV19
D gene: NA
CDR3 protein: CASMERGGRNQPQHF
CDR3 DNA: TGTGCCAGTATGGAAAGAGGGGGACGCAATCAGCCCCAGCATTTT

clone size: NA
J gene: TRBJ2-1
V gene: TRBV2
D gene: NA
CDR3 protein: CASSTTKGAYNEQFF
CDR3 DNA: TGTGCCAGCAGTACGACTAAGGGTGCCTACAATGAGCAGTTCTTC

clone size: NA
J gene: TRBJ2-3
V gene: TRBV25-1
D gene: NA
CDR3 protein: CASSEYRQNLDTQYF
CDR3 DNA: TGTGCCAGCAGTGAATACCGACAGAACCTAGATACGCAGTATTTT

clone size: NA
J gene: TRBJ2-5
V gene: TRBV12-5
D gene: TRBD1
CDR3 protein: CASGLPQWTGRETQYF
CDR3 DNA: TGTGCTAGTGGTTTGCCCCAATGGACAGGGAGGGAGACCCAGTACTTC

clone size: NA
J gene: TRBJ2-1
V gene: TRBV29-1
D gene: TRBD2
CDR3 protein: CSVEGTSGRVHEQFF
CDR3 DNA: TGCAGCGTTGAGGGGACTAGCGGGAGGGTCCATGAGCAGTTCTTC

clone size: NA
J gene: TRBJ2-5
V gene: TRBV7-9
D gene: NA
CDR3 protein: CASSMRPGRETQYF
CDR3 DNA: TGTGCCAGCAGCATGCGGCCGGGGAGGGAGACCCAGTACTTC

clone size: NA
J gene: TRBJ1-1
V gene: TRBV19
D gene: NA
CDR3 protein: CASSIMGENTEAFF
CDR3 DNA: TGTGCCAGTAGTATCATGGGAGAGAACACTGAAGCTTTCTTT

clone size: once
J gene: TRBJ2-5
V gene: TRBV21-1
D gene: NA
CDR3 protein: CASSMGQGNSETQYF
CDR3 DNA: TGTGCCAGCAGCATGGGACAGGGGAATTCGGAGACCCAGTACTTC

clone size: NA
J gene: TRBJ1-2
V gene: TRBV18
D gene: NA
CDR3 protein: CASSPNRQNYGYTF
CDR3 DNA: TGTGCCAGCTCACCGAATAGACAGAACTATGGCTACACCTTC

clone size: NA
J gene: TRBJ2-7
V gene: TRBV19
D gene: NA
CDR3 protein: CASSHTTGNYEQYF
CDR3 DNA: TGTGCCAGTAGCCACACCACAGGGAACTACGAGCAGTACTTC

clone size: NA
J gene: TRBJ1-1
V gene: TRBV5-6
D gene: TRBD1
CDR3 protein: CASSVTGPNTEAFF
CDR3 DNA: TGTGCCAGCAGCGTGACAGGGCCGAACACTGAAGCTTTCTTT

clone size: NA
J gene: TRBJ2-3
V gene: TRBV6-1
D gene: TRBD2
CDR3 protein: CASSEAALAGISTDTQYF
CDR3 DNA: TGTGCCAGCAGTGAAGCGGCACTAGCGGGAATCAGTACAGATACGCAGTATTTT

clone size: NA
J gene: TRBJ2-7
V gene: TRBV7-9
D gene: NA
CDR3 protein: CASSSQNSYEQYF
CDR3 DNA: TGTGCCAGCAGCTCACAAAACAGCTACGAGCAGTACTTC

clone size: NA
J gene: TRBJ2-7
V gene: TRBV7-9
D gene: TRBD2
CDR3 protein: CASSLAGGSSYEQYF
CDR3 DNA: TGTGCCAGCAGCTTAGCGGGAGGGAGCTCCTACGAGCAGTACTTC

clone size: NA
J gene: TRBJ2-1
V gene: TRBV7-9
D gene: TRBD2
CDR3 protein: CASREASGNNEQFF
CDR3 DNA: TGTGCCAGCAGAGAGGCTAGCGGTAACAATGAGCAGTTCTTC

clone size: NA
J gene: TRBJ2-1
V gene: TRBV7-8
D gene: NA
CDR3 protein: CASSLRDGRFSYNEQFF
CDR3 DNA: TGTGCCAGCAGCTTGCGGGACGGCAGATTCTCCTACAATGAGCAGTTCTTC

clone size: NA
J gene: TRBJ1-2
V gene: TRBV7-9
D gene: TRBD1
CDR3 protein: CASSFRTGASDGYTF
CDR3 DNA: TGTGCCAGCAGCTTTCGTACAGGGGCTTCGGATGGCTACACCTTC

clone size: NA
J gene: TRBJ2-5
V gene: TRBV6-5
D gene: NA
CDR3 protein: CASRPSANQETQYF
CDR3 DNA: TGTGCCAGCAGGCCTAGCGCCAACCAAGAGACCCAGTACTTC

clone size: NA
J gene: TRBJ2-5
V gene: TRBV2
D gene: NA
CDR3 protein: CASSTEQETQYF
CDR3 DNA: TGTGCCAGCAGTACAGAGCAAGAGACCCAGTACTTC

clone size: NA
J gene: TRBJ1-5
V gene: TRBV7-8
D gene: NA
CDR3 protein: CASSPRTAGEGNQPQHF
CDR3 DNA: TGTGCCAGCAGCCCACGGACAGCGGGGGAAGGCAATCAGCCCCAGCATTTT

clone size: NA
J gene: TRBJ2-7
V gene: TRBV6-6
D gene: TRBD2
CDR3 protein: CASSPPSGRFPYEQYF
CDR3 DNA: TGTGCCAGCAGTCCTCCTAGCGGGAGGTTCCCCTACGAGCAGTACTTC

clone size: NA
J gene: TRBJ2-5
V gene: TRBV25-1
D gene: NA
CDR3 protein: CASSELDGRGRETQYF
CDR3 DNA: TGTGCCAGCAGTGAACTGGACGGGAGAGGGCGAGAGACCCAGTACTTC

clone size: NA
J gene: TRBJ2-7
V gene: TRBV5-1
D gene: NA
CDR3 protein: CASSTDPGTGAYEQYF
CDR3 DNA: TGCGCCAGCAGCACTGACCCCGGGACGGGAGCCTACGAGCAGTACTTC

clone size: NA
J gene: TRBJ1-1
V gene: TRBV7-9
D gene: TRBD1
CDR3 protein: CASSHRDSHAEAFF
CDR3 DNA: TGTGCCAGCAGCCACCGGGACAGCCATGCTGAAGCTTTCTTT

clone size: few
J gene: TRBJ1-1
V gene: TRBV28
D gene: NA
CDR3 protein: CASSGGGLGTEAFF
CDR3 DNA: TGTGCCAGCAGTGGGGGGGGTCTGGGCACTGAAGCTTTCTTT

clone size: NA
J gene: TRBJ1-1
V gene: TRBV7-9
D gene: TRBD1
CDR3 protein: CAGAPTGDKGSDTEAFF
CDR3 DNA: TGTGCCGGTGCCCCCACAGGGGATAAGGGTTCGGACACTGAAGCTTTCTTT

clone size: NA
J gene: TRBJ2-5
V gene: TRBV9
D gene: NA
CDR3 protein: CASSVSTSSQETQYF
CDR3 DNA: TGTGCCAGCAGCGTATCGACATCCAGCCAAGAGACCCAGTACTTC

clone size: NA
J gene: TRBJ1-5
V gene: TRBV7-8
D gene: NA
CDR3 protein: CASSLEPGRAPQHF
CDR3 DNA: TGTGCCAGCAGCTTAGAACCGGGAAGGGCGCCCCAGCATTTT

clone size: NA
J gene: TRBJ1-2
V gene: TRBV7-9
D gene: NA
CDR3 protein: CASSLTPGLTRTF
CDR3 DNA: TGTGCCAGCAGCTTAACTCCGGGTCTCACGCGCACCTTC

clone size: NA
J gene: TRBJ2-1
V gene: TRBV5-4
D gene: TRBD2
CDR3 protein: CASSSKREGPPYGQFF
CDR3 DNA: TGTGCCAGCAGCTCCAAGCGGGAGGGCCCCCCTTATGGGCAGTTCTTC

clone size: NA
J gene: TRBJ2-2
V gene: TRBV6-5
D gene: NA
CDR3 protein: CASSQGGGELFF
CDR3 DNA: TGTGCCAGCAGCCAGGGAGGCGGGGAGCTGTTTTTT

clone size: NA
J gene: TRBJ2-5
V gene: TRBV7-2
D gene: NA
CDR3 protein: CASSILRGSETQYF
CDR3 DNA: TGTGCCAGCAGCATACTCAGGGGATCGGAGACCCAGTACTTC

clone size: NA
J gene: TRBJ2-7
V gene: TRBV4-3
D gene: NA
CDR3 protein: CASSHPQTPTYEQYF
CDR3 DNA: TGCGCCAGCAGCCACCCCCAGACACCAACCTACGAGCAGTACTTC

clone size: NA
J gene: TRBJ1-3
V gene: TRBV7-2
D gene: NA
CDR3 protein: CASREPGSVEAIYF
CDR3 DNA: TGTGCCAGCAGGGAACCTGGCAGCGTCGAGGCCATATATTTT

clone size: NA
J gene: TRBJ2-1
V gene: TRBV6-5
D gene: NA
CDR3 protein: CASRSNGNNEQFF
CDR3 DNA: TGTGCCAGCCGATCTAACGGGAACAATGAGCAGTTCTTC

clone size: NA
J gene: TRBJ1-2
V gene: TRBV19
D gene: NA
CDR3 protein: CASNIQDTINYGYTF
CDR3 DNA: TGTGCCAGTAATATACAGGATACAATTAACTATGGCTACACCTTC